A selection of T cell receptor beta chains follows, all from one sample in a study of shared clonotypes between healthy human individuals. Data came from immunoSEQ multiplex PCR; TCRdb stores just in-frame clones and leaves some out. The sample records some 2.1 million clones, approximately 92% being singletons. Sequences were obtained from naive CD8+ T cells from PBMCs. The receptors originated from a young man in good health. Some clones in this sample may be carry-over from other donors' samples. Both conserved end residues are part of each CDR3. The order of the fields is CDR3 protein, CDR3 DNA, clone size, D gene, J gene, V gene. D genes are given only for firm matches. Clone size appears in some rows only: once, few, many, or a class for an expanded clone.

CDR3aa: CASSLATGLGEQYF
CDR3nt: TGCGCCAGCAGCTTGGCCACGGGGCTGGGCGAGCAGTACTTC
abundance: NA
d_gene: NA
j_gene: TRBJ2-7
v_gene: TRBV5-1

CDR3aa: CASSFGSGGNTEAFF
CDR3nt: TGTGCCAGCAGTTTCGGTTCTGGGGGGAACACTGAAGCTTTCTTT
abundance: NA
d_gene: NA
j_gene: TRBJ1-1
v_gene: TRBV28

CDR3aa: CASSQGGNSYEQYF
CDR3nt: TGTGCCAGCAGCCAAGGAGGGAACTCCTACGAGCAGTACTTC
abundance: NA
d_gene: NA
j_gene: TRBJ2-7
v_gene: TRBV5-5

CDR3aa: CASSQDLWAGGGYEQYF
CDR3nt: TGCGCCAGCAGCCAAGATCTATGGGCGGGTGGCGGGTACGAGCAGTACTTC
abundance: NA
d_gene: NA
j_gene: TRBJ2-7
v_gene: TRBV4-1

CDR3aa: CAISLSGGSYNEQFF
CDR3nt: TGTGCCATCAGCCTCAGCGGGGGCTCCTACAATGAGCAGTTCTTC
abundance: NA
d_gene: TRBD2
j_gene: TRBJ2-1
v_gene: TRBV10-3

CDR3aa: CASSVDVAGLYGYTF
CDR3nt: TGTGCCAGCAGCGTAGACGTGGCAGGGCTCTATGGCTACACCTTC
abundance: once
d_gene: NA
j_gene: TRBJ1-2
v_gene: TRBV9

CDR3aa: CASSSRDRGTDTQYF
CDR3nt: TGTGCCAGTAGCAGCCGGGACAGGGGCACAGATACGCAGTATTTT
abundance: NA
d_gene: TRBD1
j_gene: TRBJ2-3
v_gene: TRBV19

CDR3aa: CAISAYGVGTEAFF
CDR3nt: TGTGCCATCAGTGCTTACGGGGTTGGGACTGAAGCTTTCTTT
abundance: few
d_gene: NA
j_gene: TRBJ1-1
v_gene: TRBV10-3

CDR3aa: CASSLPSENEQFF
CDR3nt: TGTGCCAGCAGCTTACCATCTGAGAATGAGCAGTTCTTC
abundance: NA
d_gene: NA
j_gene: TRBJ2-1
v_gene: TRBV5-4

CDR3aa: CASSVGQFSRDTQYF
CDR3nt: TGTGCCAGCAGTGTCGGACAGTTCAGCCGGGATACGCAGTATTTT
abundance: NA
d_gene: NA
j_gene: TRBJ2-3
v_gene: TRBV2

CDR3aa: CASSFGAGEFF
CDR3nt: TGTGCCAGCAGTTTCGGGGCGGGGGAGTTCTTC
abundance: once
d_gene: TRBD2
j_gene: TRBJ2-1
v_gene: TRBV27

CDR3aa: CASRAPGRGSLEQYF
CDR3nt: TGTGCCAGCAGAGCACCGGGACGCGGCTCTCTCGAGCAGTACTTC
abundance: NA
d_gene: NA
j_gene: TRBJ2-7
v_gene: TRBV2

CDR3aa: CASSSGGLNYGYTF
CDR3nt: TGTGCCAGCAGCTCCGGGGGTTTGAACTATGGCTACACCTTC
abundance: NA
d_gene: NA
j_gene: TRBJ1-2
v_gene: TRBV11-2

CDR3aa: CASSEGYNTGELFF
CDR3nt: TGCGCCAGCAGTGAGGGATATAACACCGGGGAGCTGTTTTTT
abundance: NA
d_gene: NA
j_gene: TRBJ2-2
v_gene: TRBV10-1

CDR3aa: CASSASGRELFF
CDR3nt: TGTGCCAGCAGCGCCTCCGGCCGGGAGCTGTTTTTT
abundance: once
d_gene: NA
j_gene: TRBJ2-2
v_gene: TRBV9

CDR3aa: CASSPNGDIANTGELFF
CDR3nt: TGTGCCAGCAGCCCCAACGGGGACATAGCGAACACCGGGGAGCTGTTTTTT
abundance: NA
d_gene: NA
j_gene: TRBJ2-2
v_gene: TRBV27

CDR3aa: CASSRTGTSYGYTF
CDR3nt: TGTGCCAGCAGCCGGACAGGGACGAGCTATGGCTACACCTTC
abundance: few
d_gene: TRBD1
j_gene: TRBJ1-2
v_gene: TRBV7-9

CDR3aa: CASSLARGAREQYF
CDR3nt: TGTGCCAGCAGCTTAGCGAGGGGGGCCCGGGAGCAGTACTTC
abundance: once
d_gene: NA
j_gene: TRBJ2-7
v_gene: TRBV11-2

CDR3aa: CASTQDRWNTEAFF
CDR3nt: TGTGCCAGCACCCAAGACAGGTGGAACACTGAAGCTTTCTTT
abundance: NA
d_gene: NA
j_gene: TRBJ1-1
v_gene: TRBV7-8

CDR3aa: CASSLVGTSYEQYF
CDR3nt: TGTGCCAGCAGCTTGGTTGGGACTAGCTACGAGCAGTACTTC
abundance: NA
d_gene: TRBD2
j_gene: TRBJ2-7
v_gene: TRBV5-6

CDR3aa: CATQHGSSNQPQHF
CDR3nt: TGTGCCACCCAGCATGGTTCAAGCAATCAGCCCCAGCATTTT
abundance: NA
d_gene: NA
j_gene: TRBJ1-5
v_gene: TRBV15

CDR3aa: CASSEDTPGYGYTF
CDR3nt: TGTGCCAGCAGTGAAGATACGCCGGGCTATGGCTACACCTTC
abundance: NA
d_gene: NA
j_gene: TRBJ1-2
v_gene: TRBV2

CDR3aa: CAISESLAGPTPTGELFF
CDR3nt: TGTGCCATCAGTGAGTCCCTAGCGGGCCCAACCCCCACCGGGGAGCTGTTTTTT
abundance: NA
d_gene: TRBD2
j_gene: TRBJ2-2
v_gene: TRBV10-3

CDR3aa: CASSLFSPTSTDTQYF
CDR3nt: TGTGCCAGCAGTTTGTTTAGCCCCACTAGCACAGATACGCAGTATTTT
abundance: NA
d_gene: NA
j_gene: TRBJ2-3
v_gene: TRBV27

CDR3aa: CASSQEGGNTEAFF
CDR3nt: TGCGCCAGCAGCCAAGAGGGCGGGAACACTGAAGCTTTCTTT
abundance: NA
d_gene: NA
j_gene: TRBJ1-1
v_gene: TRBV4-3

CDR3aa: CASRFTDHILNEQFF
CDR3nt: TGTGCCAGCAGATTCACGGACCATATCCTGAATGAGCAGTTCTTC
abundance: NA
d_gene: NA
j_gene: TRBJ2-1
v_gene: TRBV7-8

CDR3aa: CASSPWSGASTDTQYF
CDR3nt: TGTGCCAGCAGCCCGTGGTCCGGCGCTAGCACAGATACGCAGTATTTT
abundance: NA
d_gene: NA
j_gene: TRBJ2-3
v_gene: TRBV7-2

CDR3aa: CASSFGSSVNEQYF
CDR3nt: TGTGCCAGCAGCTTCGGGTCTAGCGTCAACGAGCAGTACTTC
abundance: NA
d_gene: NA
j_gene: TRBJ2-7
v_gene: TRBV7-2

CDR3aa: CASSQAPVAGELFF
CDR3nt: TGCGCCAGCAGCCAAGCCCCGGTTGCCGGGGAGCTGTTTTTT
abundance: NA
d_gene: NA
j_gene: TRBJ2-2
v_gene: TRBV4-1

CDR3aa: CASSVGPRTEAFF
CDR3nt: TGTGCCAGCAGCGTAGGCCCGCGGACTGAAGCTTTCTTT
abundance: NA
d_gene: NA
j_gene: TRBJ1-1
v_gene: TRBV9

CDR3aa: CSEGTGASTDTQYF
CDR3nt: TGCAGCGAAGGGACAGGGGCCAGCACAGATACGCAGTATTTT
abundance: NA
d_gene: TRBD1
j_gene: TRBJ2-3
v_gene: TRBV29-1

CDR3aa: CSVWGGRDTEAFF
CDR3nt: TGCAGCGTTTGGGGGGGACGGGATACTGAAGCTTTCTTT
abundance: NA
d_gene: NA
j_gene: TRBJ1-1
v_gene: TRBV29-1

CDR3aa: CASSEVAEWLAGVYEQYF
CDR3nt: TGTGCCAGCAGTGAAGTGGCAGAATGGCTAGCGGGAGTCTACGAGCAGTACTTC
abundance: NA
d_gene: TRBD2
j_gene: TRBJ2-7
v_gene: TRBV6-1

CDR3aa: CTGTVLSHPLYTRCVLQETQYF
CDR3nt: TGCACCGGGACTGTATTGTCTCACCCGTTGTACACGCGATGCGTGCTCCAAGAGACCCAGTACTTC
abundance: NA
d_gene: NA
j_gene: TRBJ2-5
v_gene: TRBV27

CDR3aa: CASSSDGNTIYF
CDR3nt: TGCGCCAGCAGCTCTGACGGAAACACCATATATTTT
abundance: once
d_gene: NA
j_gene: TRBJ1-3
v_gene: TRBV5-1

CDR3aa: CATSRDGLVDTIYF
CDR3nt: TGTGCCACCAGCAGAGATGGATTGGTAGACACCATATATTTT
abundance: NA
d_gene: NA
j_gene: TRBJ1-3
v_gene: TRBV15

CDR3aa: CASSYGAVTYNEQFF
CDR3nt: TGTGCCAGCAGTTACGGGGCAGTCACGTACAATGAGCAGTTCTTC
abundance: NA
d_gene: NA
j_gene: TRBJ2-1
v_gene: TRBV28

CDR3aa: CASSLGVSIPDTQYF
CDR3nt: TGTGCCAGCAGCTTAGGAGTCAGCATCCCAGATACGCAGTATTTT
abundance: NA
d_gene: NA
j_gene: TRBJ2-3
v_gene: TRBV7-9

CDR3aa: CASSNNPSSGRAYEQYF
CDR3nt: TGTGCCAGTAGTAACAATCCCTCTAGCGGGAGGGCCTACGAGCAGTACTTC
abundance: NA
d_gene: TRBD2
j_gene: TRBJ2-7
v_gene: TRBV19

CDR3aa: CASSERGSTEAFF
CDR3nt: TGTGCCAGCAGTGAAAGAGGGTCCACTGAAGCTTTCTTT
abundance: NA
d_gene: NA
j_gene: TRBJ1-1
v_gene: TRBV2

CDR3aa: CAWKSLGRANTGELFF
CDR3nt: TGTGCCTGGAAAAGCCTTGGCAGGGCGAACACCGGGGAGCTGTTTTTT
abundance: once
d_gene: NA
j_gene: TRBJ2-2
v_gene: TRBV30

CDR3aa: CASSQEVGPNYGYTF
CDR3nt: TGTGCCAGCAGCCAAGAGGTGGGCCCTAACTATGGCTACACCTTC
abundance: once
d_gene: NA
j_gene: TRBJ1-2
v_gene: TRBV4-2

CDR3aa: CASMTSGNEQFF
CDR3nt: TGTGCCAGCATGACTAGCGGCAATGAGCAGTTCTTC
abundance: NA
d_gene: TRBD2
j_gene: TRBJ2-1
v_gene: TRBV6-6

CDR3aa: CASSQSPGGTEAFF
CDR3nt: TGCGCCAGCAGTCAATCGCCGGGAGGGACTGAAGCTTTCTTT
abundance: NA
d_gene: NA
j_gene: TRBJ1-1
v_gene: TRBV23-1

CDR3aa: CASSWDRHEQYF
CDR3nt: TGTGCCAGCAGCTGGGACAGACACGAGCAGTACTTC
abundance: NA
d_gene: TRBD1
j_gene: TRBJ2-7
v_gene: TRBV5-4

CDR3aa: CASSPSWGQSKDQPQHF
CDR3nt: TGTGCCAGCTCGCCCTCATGGGGTCAAAGCAAGGATCAGCCCCAGCATTTT
abundance: NA
d_gene: NA
j_gene: TRBJ1-5
v_gene: TRBV27

CDR3aa: CASAGEKGNEQFF
CDR3nt: TGTGCCAGCGCGGGGGAGAAAGGCAATGAGCAGTTCTTC
abundance: NA
d_gene: TRBD2
j_gene: TRBJ2-1
v_gene: TRBV27

CDR3aa: CASSLGDVGGRARGEQFF
CDR3nt: TGTGCCAGCAGCTTAGGGGACGTAGGAGGGAGGGCCAGGGGTGAGCAGTTCTTC
abundance: NA
d_gene: NA
j_gene: TRBJ2-1
v_gene: TRBV7-6

CDR3aa: CASSLGFGLAITYNEQFF
CDR3nt: TGTGCCAGCAGCTTAGGATTTGGACTAGCGATAACTTACAATGAGCAGTTCTTC
abundance: NA
d_gene: TRBD2
j_gene: TRBJ2-1
v_gene: TRBV7-9

CDR3aa: CAWSVDRSGRVLTF
CDR3nt: TGTGCCTGGAGTGTAGACAGATCAGGACGCGTCCTGACTTTC
abundance: NA
d_gene: NA
j_gene: TRBJ2-6
v_gene: TRBV30

CDR3aa: CASTERGGRAWNEQFF
CDR3nt: TGTGCCAGCACCGAAAGGGGGGGGAGGGCCTGGAATGAGCAGTTCTTC
abundance: NA
d_gene: NA
j_gene: TRBJ2-1
v_gene: TRBV2

CDR3aa: CASSLGDSSYEQYF
CDR3nt: TGTGCCAGCAGCTTAGGGGACAGCTCCTACGAGCAGTACTTC
abundance: NA
d_gene: NA
j_gene: TRBJ2-7
v_gene: TRBV13

CDR3aa: CASSQDPQTRVGNQPQHF
CDR3nt: TGTGCCAGCAGCCAAGACCCCCAAACTCGGGTGGGCAATCAGCCCCAGCATTTT
abundance: NA
d_gene: NA
j_gene: TRBJ1-5
v_gene: TRBV4-2

CDR3aa: CASSLLEAGSYNEQFF
CDR3nt: TGTGCCAGCAGTTTATTGGAAGCGGGAAGCTACAATGAGCAGTTCTTC
abundance: NA
d_gene: TRBD2
j_gene: TRBJ2-1
v_gene: TRBV28

CDR3aa: CASSGTSGYNEQFF
CDR3nt: TGTGCCAGCAGCGGGACTAGCGGATACAATGAGCAGTTCTTC
abundance: few
d_gene: TRBD2
j_gene: TRBJ2-1
v_gene: TRBV5-6

CDR3aa: CSVLLQTNTEAFF
CDR3nt: TGCAGCGTCCTATTGCAGACCAACACTGAAGCTTTCTTT
abundance: few
d_gene: NA
j_gene: TRBJ1-1
v_gene: TRBV29-1

CDR3aa: CASSSYPGVPDTQYF
CDR3nt: TGTGCCAGCAGTTCCTACCCCGGCGTCCCAGATACGCAGTATTTT
abundance: NA
d_gene: NA
j_gene: TRBJ2-3
v_gene: TRBV27

CDR3aa: CASSPSSNQPQHF
CDR3nt: TGTGCCAGCAGCCCCAGTAGCAATCAGCCCCAGCATTTT
abundance: once
d_gene: NA
j_gene: TRBJ1-5
v_gene: TRBV16